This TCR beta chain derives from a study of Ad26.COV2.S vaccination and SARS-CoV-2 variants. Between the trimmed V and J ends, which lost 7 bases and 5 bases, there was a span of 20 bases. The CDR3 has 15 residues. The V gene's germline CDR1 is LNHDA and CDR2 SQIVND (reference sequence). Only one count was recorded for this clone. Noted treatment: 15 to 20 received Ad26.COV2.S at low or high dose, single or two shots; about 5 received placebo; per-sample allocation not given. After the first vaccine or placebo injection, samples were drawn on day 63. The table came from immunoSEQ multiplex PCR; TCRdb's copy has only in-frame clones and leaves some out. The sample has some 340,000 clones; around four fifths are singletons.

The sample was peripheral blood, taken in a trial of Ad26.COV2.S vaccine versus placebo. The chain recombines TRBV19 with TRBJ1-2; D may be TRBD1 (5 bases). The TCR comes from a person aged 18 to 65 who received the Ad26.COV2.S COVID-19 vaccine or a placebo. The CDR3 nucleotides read TGTGCCAGTACCCCGGGGGGGGATCGAACTTATGGCTACACCTTC. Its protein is CASTPGGDRTYGYTF.